This T cell receptor (beta chain) was sequenced in a study of shared clonotypes between healthy human individuals. Study details: Every donor yielded three CD4 naive, three CD4 memory, two CD8 naive and one CD8 memory plate.

General study points: Donor clonotype sharing was expected to depend on sequencing depth.

Produced via immunoSEQ multiplex PCR; TCRdb's table is partial and in-frame only. The profile shows fewer than 1 million clones, about 96% of them singletons. Naive CD8 cells comprised CD45RO-negative, CCR7-positively selected cells, excluding terminally differentiated effector memory CD45RA+ cells. V trimming: 6 bases; J trimming: 6 bases; junction bases outside the gene matches: 9. Looked up from germline, CDR1 is LNHDA and CDR2 is SQIVND (reference sequence). The length of the CDR3 is 14 residues. Note on this clone: What it binds is unknown.

The chain carries TRBV19 and TRBJ2-7, with 9 nucleotides matching TRBD1. Specimen: naive CD8+ T cells sorted from blood. The source is a man younger than 45 in good health. The CDR3: CASRPDRGLAEQYF. The CDR3 nucleotides read TGTGCCAGTAGGCCGGACAGGGGTCTCGCCGAGCAGTACTTC.